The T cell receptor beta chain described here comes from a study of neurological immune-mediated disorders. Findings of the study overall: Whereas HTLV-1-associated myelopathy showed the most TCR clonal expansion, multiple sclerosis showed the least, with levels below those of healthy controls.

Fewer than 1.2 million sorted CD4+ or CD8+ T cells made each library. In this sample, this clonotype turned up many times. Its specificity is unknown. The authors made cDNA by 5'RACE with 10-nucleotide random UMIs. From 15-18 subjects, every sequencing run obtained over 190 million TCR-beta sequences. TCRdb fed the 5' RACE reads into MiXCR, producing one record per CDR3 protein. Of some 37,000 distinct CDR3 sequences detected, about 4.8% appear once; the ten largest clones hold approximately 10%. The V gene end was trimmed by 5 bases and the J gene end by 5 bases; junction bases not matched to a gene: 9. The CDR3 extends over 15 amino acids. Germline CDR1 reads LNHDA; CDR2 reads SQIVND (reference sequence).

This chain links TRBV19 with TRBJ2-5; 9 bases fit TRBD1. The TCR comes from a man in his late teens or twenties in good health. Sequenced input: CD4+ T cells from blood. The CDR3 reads CASSLGTGSRETQYF. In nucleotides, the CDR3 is TGTGCCAGTAGTTTAGGGACAGGGAGCAGGGAGACCCAGTACTTC.